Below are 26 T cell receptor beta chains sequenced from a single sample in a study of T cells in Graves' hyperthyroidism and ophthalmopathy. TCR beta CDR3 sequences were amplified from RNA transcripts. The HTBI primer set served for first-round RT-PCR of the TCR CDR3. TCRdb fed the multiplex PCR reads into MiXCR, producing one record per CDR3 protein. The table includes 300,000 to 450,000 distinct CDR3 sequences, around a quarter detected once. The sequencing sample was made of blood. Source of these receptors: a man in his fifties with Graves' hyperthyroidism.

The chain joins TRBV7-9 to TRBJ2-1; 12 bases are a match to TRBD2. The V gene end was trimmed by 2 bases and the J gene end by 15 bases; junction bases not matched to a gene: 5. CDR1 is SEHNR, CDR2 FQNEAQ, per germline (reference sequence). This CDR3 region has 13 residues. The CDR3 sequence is CASSLSTSGRWFF. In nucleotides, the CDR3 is TGTGCCAGCAGCTTAAGCACTAGCGGGAGGTGGTTCTTC. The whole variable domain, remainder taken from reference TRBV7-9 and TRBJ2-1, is DTGVSQNPRHKITKRGQNVTFRCDPISEHNRLYWYRQTLGQGPEFLTYFQNEAQLEKSRLLSDRFSAERPKGSFSTLEIQRTEQGDSAMYLCASSLSTSGRWFFGPGTRLTVL.

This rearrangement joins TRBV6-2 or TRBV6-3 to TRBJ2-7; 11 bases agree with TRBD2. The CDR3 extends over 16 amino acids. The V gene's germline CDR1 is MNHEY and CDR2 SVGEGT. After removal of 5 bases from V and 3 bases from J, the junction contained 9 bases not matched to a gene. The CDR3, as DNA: TGTGCCAGCAGTACCCCGGGACTAGCGGAACTCTACGAGCAGTACTTC. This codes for CASSTPGLAELYEQYF.

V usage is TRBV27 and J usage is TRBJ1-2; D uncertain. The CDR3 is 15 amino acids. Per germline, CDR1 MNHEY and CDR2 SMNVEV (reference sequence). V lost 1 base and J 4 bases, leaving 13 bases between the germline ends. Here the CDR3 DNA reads TGTGCCAGCAGTTTATTTGGTTCACAGTTCTATGGCTACACCTTC. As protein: CASSLFGSQFYGYTF.

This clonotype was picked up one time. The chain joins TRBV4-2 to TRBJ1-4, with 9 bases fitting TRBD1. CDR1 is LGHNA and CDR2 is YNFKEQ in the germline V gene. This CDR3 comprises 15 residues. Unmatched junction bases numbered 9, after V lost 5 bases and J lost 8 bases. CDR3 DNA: TGTGCCAGCAGCTATCCGGGACAGGGTATCGAAAAACTGTTTTTT. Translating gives CASSYPGQGIEKLFF.

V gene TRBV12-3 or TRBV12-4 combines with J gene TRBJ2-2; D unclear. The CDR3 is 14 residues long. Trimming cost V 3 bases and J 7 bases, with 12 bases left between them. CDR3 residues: CASSFGVKGGELFF. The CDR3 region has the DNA TGTGCCAGCAGTTTTGGAGTCAAGGGCGGGGAGCTGTTTTTT.

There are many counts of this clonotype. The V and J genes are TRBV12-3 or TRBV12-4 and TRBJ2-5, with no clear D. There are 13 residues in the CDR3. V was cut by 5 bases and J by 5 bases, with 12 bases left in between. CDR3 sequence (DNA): TGTGCCAGCAGTCCGGGCCTACTGGAGACCCAGTACTTC. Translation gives CASSPGLLETQYF.

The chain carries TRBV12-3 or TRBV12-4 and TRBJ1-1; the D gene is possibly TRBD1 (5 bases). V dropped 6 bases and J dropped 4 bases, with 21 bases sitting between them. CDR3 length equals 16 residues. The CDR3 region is CASSSRTPPGTTEAFF. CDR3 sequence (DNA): TGTGCCAGCAGCTCCCGAACGCCACCGGGGACCACTGAAGCTTTCTTT.

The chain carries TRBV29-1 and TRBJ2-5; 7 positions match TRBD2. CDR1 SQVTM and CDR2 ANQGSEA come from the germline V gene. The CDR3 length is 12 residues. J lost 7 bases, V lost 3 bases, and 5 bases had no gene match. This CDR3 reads CSVEGPSGTQYF. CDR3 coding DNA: TGCAGCGTTGAGGGCCCTAGCGGGACCCAGTACTTC.

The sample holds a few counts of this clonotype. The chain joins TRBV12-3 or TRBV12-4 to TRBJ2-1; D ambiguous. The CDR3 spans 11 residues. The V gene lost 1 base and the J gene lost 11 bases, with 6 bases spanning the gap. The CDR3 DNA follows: TGTGCCAGCAGTTTAGGAAAGCAGCAGTTCTTC. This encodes CASSLGKQQFF.

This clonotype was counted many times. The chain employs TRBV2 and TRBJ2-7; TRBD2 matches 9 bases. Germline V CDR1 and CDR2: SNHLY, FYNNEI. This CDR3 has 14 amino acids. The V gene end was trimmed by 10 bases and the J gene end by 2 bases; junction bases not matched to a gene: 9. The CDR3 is CATELAGRTYEQYF. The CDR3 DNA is TGTGCCACCGAACTAGCGGGCAGAACCTACGAGCAGTACTTC.

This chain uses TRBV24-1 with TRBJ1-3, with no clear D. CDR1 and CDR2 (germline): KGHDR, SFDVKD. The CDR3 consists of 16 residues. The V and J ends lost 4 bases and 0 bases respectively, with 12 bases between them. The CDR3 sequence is CATSDLGRGSGNTIYF. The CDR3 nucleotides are TGTGCCACCAGTGACCTGGGCCGGGGCTCTGGAAACACCATATATTTT.

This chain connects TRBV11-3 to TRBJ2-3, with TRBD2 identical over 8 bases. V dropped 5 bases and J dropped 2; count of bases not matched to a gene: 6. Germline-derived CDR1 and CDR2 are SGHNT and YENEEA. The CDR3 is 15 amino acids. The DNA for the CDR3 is TGTGCCAGCAGCCCGGGGGGGGAAAACACAGATACGCAGTATTTT. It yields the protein CASSPGGENTDTQYF.

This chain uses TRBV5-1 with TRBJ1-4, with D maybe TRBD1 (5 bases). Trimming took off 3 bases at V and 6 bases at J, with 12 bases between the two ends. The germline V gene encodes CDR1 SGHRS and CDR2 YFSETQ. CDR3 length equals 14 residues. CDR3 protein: CASSYRGTDEKLFF. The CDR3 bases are TGCGCCAGCAGCTACCGGGGGACGGATGAAAAACTGTTTTTT.

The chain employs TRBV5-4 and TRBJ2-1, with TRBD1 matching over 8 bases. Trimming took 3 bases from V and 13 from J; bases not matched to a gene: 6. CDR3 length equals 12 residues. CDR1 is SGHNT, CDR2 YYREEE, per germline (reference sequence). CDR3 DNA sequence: TGTGCCAGCAGCTGGCCCGGACAGGGCCAGTTCTTC. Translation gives CASSWPGQGQFF. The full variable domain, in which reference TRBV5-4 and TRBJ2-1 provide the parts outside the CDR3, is ETGVTQSPTHLIKTRGQQVTLRCSSQSGHNTVSWYQQALGQGPQFIFQYYREEENGRGNFPPRFSGLQFPNYSSELNVNALELDDSALYLCASSWPGQGQFFGPGTRLTVL.

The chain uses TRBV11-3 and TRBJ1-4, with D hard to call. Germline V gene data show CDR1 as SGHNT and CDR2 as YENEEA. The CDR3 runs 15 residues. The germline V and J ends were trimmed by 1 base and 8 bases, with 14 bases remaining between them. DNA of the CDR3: TGTGCCAGCAGCTTAGCGGCAGGTCAAACGGAAAAACTGTTTTTT. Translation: CASSLAAGQTEKLFF.

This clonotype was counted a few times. DNA of the CDR3: TGTGCCAGCAGCCCTTATGTAACCGTGAACACTGAAGCTTTCTTT. Translated, it gives CASSPYVTVNTEAFF. The J gene is TRBJ1-1, the V gene TRBV11-3; D ambiguous. CDR1 and CDR2 from the germline V gene are SGHNT and YENEEA. Between the trimmed V and J ends, which lost 5 bases and 0 bases, there was a span of 13 bases. The CDR3 totals 15 residues. Drawing the rest from reference TRBV11-3 and TRBJ1-1, the complete variable domain is EAGVVQSPRYKIIEKKQPVAFWCNPISGHNTLYWYLQNLGQGPELLIRYENEEAVDDSQLPKDRFSAERLKGVDSTLKIQPAELGDSAVYLCASSPYVTVNTEAFFGQGTRLTVV.

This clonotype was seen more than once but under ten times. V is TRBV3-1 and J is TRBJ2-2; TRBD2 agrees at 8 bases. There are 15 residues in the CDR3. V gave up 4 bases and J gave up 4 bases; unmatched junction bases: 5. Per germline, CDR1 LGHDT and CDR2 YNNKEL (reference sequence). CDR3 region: CASSPTSGPTGELFF. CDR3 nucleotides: TGTGCCAGCAGCCCAACTAGCGGACCCACCGGGGAGCTGTTTTTT.

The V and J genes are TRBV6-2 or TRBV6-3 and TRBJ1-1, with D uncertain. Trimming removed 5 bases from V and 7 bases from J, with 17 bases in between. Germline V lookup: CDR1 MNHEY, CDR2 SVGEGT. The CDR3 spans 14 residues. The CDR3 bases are TGTGCCAGCAGTGGACCGACGGGAGAGCGTGAAGCTTTCTTT. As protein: CASSGPTGEREAFF.

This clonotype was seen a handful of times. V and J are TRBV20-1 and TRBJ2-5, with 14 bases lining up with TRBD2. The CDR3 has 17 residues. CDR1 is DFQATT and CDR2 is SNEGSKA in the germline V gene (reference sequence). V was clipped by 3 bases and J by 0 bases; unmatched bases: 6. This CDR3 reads CSARGTSGSRYQETQYF. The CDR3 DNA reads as TGCAGTGCTAGGGGGACTAGCGGGAGCCGGTACCAAGAGACCCAGTACTTC.

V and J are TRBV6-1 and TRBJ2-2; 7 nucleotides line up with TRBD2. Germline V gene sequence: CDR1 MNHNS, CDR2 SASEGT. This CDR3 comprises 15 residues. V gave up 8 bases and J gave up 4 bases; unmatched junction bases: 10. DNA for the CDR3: TGTGCCAGCCAAGCGGGACGGTGGGGCACCGGGGAGCTGTTTTTT. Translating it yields CASQAGRWGTGELFF.

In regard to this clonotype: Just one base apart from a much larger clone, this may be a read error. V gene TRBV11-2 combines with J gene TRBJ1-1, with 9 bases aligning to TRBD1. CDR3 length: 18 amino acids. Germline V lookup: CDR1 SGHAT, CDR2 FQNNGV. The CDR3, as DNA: TGTGCCAGCAGCCCAACCGGGACAGGGAGAGCAATGAACACTGAAGCTATCTTT. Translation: CASSPTGTGRAMNTEAIF.

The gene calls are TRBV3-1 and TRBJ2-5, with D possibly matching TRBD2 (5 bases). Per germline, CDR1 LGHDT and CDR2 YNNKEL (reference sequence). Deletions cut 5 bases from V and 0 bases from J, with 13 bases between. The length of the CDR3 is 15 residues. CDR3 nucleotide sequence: TGTGCCAGCAGCGCCCTAGCCACGTACCAAGAGACCCAGTACTTC. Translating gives CASSALATYQETQYF.

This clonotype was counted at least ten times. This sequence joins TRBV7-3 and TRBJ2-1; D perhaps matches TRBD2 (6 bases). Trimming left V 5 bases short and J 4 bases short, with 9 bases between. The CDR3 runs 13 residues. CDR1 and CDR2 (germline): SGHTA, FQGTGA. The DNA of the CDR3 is TGTGCCAGCAGCCTGGGACTTTACAATGAGCAGTTCTTC. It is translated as CASSLGLYNEQFF.

CDR3 bases: TGTGCCAGCCTGGGACAGGCCCACGAGCAGTACTTC. Translated, it gives CASLGQAHEQYF. This chain uses TRBV27 with TRBJ2-7; 8 positions match TRBD1. Per germline, CDR1 MNHEY and CDR2 SMNVEV (reference sequence). This CDR3 has 12 amino acids. The junction had 5 bases not matched to a gene; V was cut back by 8 bases and J by 5 bases.

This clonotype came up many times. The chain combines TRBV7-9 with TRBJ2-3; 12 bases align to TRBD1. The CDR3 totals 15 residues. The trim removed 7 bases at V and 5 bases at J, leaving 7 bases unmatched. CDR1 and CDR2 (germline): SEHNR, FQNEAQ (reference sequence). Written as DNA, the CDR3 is TGTGCCAGCACACCGGGACAGGGGGCAGGAGATACGCAGTATTTT. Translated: CASTPGQGAGDTQYF.

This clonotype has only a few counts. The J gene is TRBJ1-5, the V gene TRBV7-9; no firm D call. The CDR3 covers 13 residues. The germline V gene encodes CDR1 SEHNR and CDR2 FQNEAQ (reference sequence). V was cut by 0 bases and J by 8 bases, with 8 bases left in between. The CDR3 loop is CASSLAPPEPQHF. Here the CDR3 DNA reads TGTGCCAGCAGCTTAGCCCCCCCGGAGCCCCAGCATTTT.